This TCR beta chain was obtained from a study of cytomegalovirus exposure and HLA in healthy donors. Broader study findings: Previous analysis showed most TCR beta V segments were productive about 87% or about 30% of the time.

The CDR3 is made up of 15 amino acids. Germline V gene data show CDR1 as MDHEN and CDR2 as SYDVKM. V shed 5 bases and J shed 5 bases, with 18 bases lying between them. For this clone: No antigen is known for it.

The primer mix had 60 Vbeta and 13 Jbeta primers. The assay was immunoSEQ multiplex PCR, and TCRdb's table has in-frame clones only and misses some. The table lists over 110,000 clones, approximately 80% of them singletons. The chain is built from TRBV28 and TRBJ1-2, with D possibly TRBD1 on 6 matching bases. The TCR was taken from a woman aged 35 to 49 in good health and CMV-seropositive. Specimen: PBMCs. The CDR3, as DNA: TGTGCCAGCAGTATCCAGGGGCTCTTGGGGTATGGCTACACCTTC. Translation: CASSIQGLLGYGYTF.